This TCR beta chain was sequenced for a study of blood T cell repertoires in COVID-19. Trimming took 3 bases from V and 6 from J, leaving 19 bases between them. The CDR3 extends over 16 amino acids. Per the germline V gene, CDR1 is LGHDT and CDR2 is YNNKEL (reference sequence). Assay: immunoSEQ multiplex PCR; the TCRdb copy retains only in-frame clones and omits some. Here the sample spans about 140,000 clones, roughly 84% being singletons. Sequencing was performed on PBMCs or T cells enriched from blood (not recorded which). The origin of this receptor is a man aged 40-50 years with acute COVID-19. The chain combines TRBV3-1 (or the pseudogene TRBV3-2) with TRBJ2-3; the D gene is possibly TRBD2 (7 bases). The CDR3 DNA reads TGTGCCAGCAGCCAGAGCGGGACAACGGGAGCGGATACGCAGTATTTT. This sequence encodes CASSQSGTTGADTQYF.